This T cell receptor beta chain was identified during a study of blood T cell repertoires in COVID-19. Study context: From T cells, B-cell-depleted T cells, or PBMCs came the material, which was cDNA or gDNA.

CDR3 length: 15 residues. After removal of 2 bases from V and 2 bases from J, the junction contained 5 bases not matched to a gene. The germline gives CDR1 MGHRA, CDR2 YSYEKL. Assay: immunoSEQ multiplex PCR; the TCRdb copy retains only in-frame clones and omits some. The data show some 70,000 clones, less than 95% seen once. The J gene is TRBJ1-2, the V gene TRBV4-1, with TRBD1 identical over 7 bases. This TCR was recovered from a man aged 45-65 years with COVID-19, enrolled during active disease. Sample: peripheral blood. CDR3 bases: TGCGCCAGCAGCCAACGACAGGGTTTAAACTATGGCTACACCTTC. Amino acids: CASSQRQGLNYGYTF.